These T cell receptor beta chains were read from a single sample in a study of post-analysis software for immune sequencing data. Each CDR3 protein is one row after TCRdb ran MiXCR on the PCR reads. The data show roughly 730,000 distinct CDR3 sequences, roughly 30% seen once. The sequenced sample was blood. The origin of the receptors is a girl aged 10 to 17 with multiple sclerosis. The CDR3 runs from the conserved cysteine through the conserved F or W. Fields, in order: J gene, clone size, D gene, V gene, CDR3 DNA, CDR3 protein. A D gene is named only where the DNA matches it firmly. Clone sizes are given selectively: once, few, many, or a class where the clone is expanded.

J gene: TRBJ2-5
clone size: few
D gene: TRBD1
V gene: TRBV11-2
CDR3 DNA: TGTGCCAGCAGCCTAAATACAGGGGCGATGCAGTACTTC
CDR3 protein: CASSLNTGAMQYF

J gene: TRBJ2-7
clone size: .
D gene: TRBD2
V gene: TRBV7-8
CDR3 DNA: TGTGCCAGCAGCCTCCCGGGACTAGCAATCTACGAGCAGTACTTC
CDR3 protein: CASSLPGLAIYEQYF

J gene: TRBJ1-1
clone size: few
D gene: .
V gene: TRBV10-3
CDR3 DNA: TGTGCCATCAGGGATGGGGGGGACACTTTGAACACTGAAGCTTTCTTT
CDR3 protein: CAIRDGGDTLNTEAFF

J gene: TRBJ2-7
clone size: once
D gene: TRBD2
V gene: TRBV12-3/TRBV12-4
CDR3 DNA: TGTGCCAGCAGATCTGGGACTAGCGGGTGGGGGCTTTACAATGAGCAGTACTTC
CDR3 protein: CASRSGTSGWGLYNEQYF

J gene: TRBJ1-4
clone size: few
D gene: TRBD1
V gene: TRBV10-3
CDR3 DNA: TGTGCCATTAGACCGGGACAGGGGGGTGAAAAACTGTTTTTT
CDR3 protein: CAIRPGQGGEKLFF

J gene: TRBJ2-1
clone size: .
D gene: .
V gene: TRBV6-5
CDR3 DNA: TGTGCCAGCAGTTACTTGCATGTCGGGGGCAGCTCCTACAATGAGCAGTTCTTC
CDR3 protein: CASSYLHVGGSSYNEQFF

J gene: TRBJ2-7
clone size: few
D gene: .
V gene: TRBV5-1
CDR3 DNA: TGCGCCAGCAGCTTGGAGAGACCTTACGAGCAGTACTTC
CDR3 protein: CASSLERPYEQYF

J gene: TRBJ2-7
clone size: .
D gene: .
V gene: TRBV6-2/TRBV6-3
CDR3 DNA: TGTGCCAGCAGTCAGTTAGCGGACGAGCAGTACTTC
CDR3 protein: CASSQLADEQYF

J gene: TRBJ2-2
clone size: .
D gene: .
V gene: TRBV20-1
CDR3 DNA: TGCAGTGCTGGGGTAACGGGGAACACCGGGGAGCGGTTTTTT
CDR3 protein: CSAGVTGNTGERFF

J gene: TRBJ2-7
clone size: .
D gene: .
V gene: TRBV7-2
CDR3 DNA: TGTGCCTGCAGCCGCAGGAGTCTCGCACCCCACGAGCAGTACTTC
CDR3 protein: CACSRRSLAPHEQYF

J gene: TRBJ1-1
clone size: .
D gene: .
V gene: TRBV7-9
CDR3 DNA: TGTGCCAGCAGCTTAGGAGTCGAGCCGGGGGCTTTCTTT
CDR3 protein: CASSLGVEPGAFF

J gene: TRBJ2-7
clone size: many
D gene: TRBD2
V gene: TRBV6-2/TRBV6-3
CDR3 DNA: TGTGCCAGCAGAAAAGGGACTAGCGAGACCTACGAGCAGTACTTC
CDR3 protein: CASRKGTSETYEQYF

J gene: TRBJ2-3
clone size: .
D gene: .
V gene: TRBV20-1
CDR3 DNA: TGCAGTGCTAGTGTCGTCGCAGATACGCAGTATTTT
CDR3 protein: CSASVVADTQYF

J gene: TRBJ2-7
clone size: few
D gene: TRBD2
V gene: TRBV28
CDR3 DNA: TGTGCCAGCAGTACCCTAGCGGGAGCCAGCTCCTACGAGCAGTACTTC
CDR3 protein: CASSTLAGASSYEQYF

J gene: TRBJ2-1
clone size: few
D gene: .
V gene: TRBV11-2
CDR3 DNA: TGTGCCAGCAGCTACCGAACAGGCCTCAATGAGCAGTTCTTC
CDR3 protein: CASSYRTGLNEQFF

J gene: TRBJ1-2
clone size: few
D gene: .
V gene: TRBV5-1
CDR3 DNA: TGCGCCAGCAGTGTGAATTCTGCTAACTATGGCTACACCTTC
CDR3 protein: CASSVNSANYGYTF

J gene: TRBJ2-3
clone size: .
D gene: TRBD1
V gene: TRBV7-2
CDR3 DNA: TGTGCCAGCAGCTCAGCAGGACAGGGATCAGATACGCAGTATTTT
CDR3 protein: CASSSAGQGSDTQYF

J gene: TRBJ2-7
clone size: .
D gene: TRBD2
V gene: TRBV5-1
CDR3 DNA: TGCGCCAGCAGCTCGGGACTAGCGGGAGGTCCTCTTACCTACGAGCAGTACTTC
CDR3 protein: CASSSGLAGGPLTYEQYF

J gene: TRBJ2-5
clone size: few
D gene: TRBD1
V gene: TRBV24-1
CDR3 DNA: TGTGCCACCAGTGATTTGCGACAGGGGGGGGAGACCCAGTACTTC
CDR3 protein: CATSDLRQGGETQYF

J gene: TRBJ1-4
clone size: few
D gene: .
V gene: TRBV3-1
CDR3 DNA: TGTGCCAGCAGCCAAGGGGACAAAACTAATGAAAAACTGTTTTTT
CDR3 protein: CASSQGDKTNEKLFF

J gene: TRBJ2-7
clone size: few
D gene: .
V gene: TRBV29-1
CDR3 DNA: TGCAGCGGCGCGGGTGCAGGGCCCAACTACGAGCAGTACTTC
CDR3 protein: CSGAGAGPNYEQYF

J gene: TRBJ2-1
clone size: .
D gene: TRBD2
V gene: TRBV20-1
CDR3 DNA: TGCAGTGCCAGAGGAGCGGGGGGGCGCAATGAGCAGTTCTTC
CDR3 protein: CSARGAGGRNEQFF

J gene: TRBJ2-7
clone size: .
D gene: .
V gene: TRBV5-1
CDR3 DNA: TGCGCCAGCAGCTTGTGGCTGCAGGGTAAATCCTACGAGCAGTACTTC
CDR3 protein: CASSLWLQGKSYEQYF

J gene: TRBJ2-1
clone size: .
D gene: .
V gene: TRBV11-2
CDR3 DNA: TGTGCCAGCAGCTTCAGGGTTCGAGGTGTTCTCGGAGTTAGGTACAATGAGCAGTTCTTC
CDR3 protein: CASSFRVRGVLGVRYNEQFF

J gene: TRBJ2-7
clone size: few
D gene: .
V gene: TRBV6-2/TRBV6-3
CDR3 DNA: TGTGCCAGCAGCCACCCTGGGGGCTCCTACGAGCAGTACTTC
CDR3 protein: CASSHPGGSYEQYF

J gene: TRBJ2-6
clone size: few
D gene: .
V gene: TRBV3-1
CDR3 DNA: TGTGCCAGCAGCCATCGTCCCCGGGGGGCCAACGTCCTGACTTTC
CDR3 protein: CASSHRPRGANVLTF

J gene: TRBJ2-6
clone size: .
D gene: TRBD2
V gene: TRBV11-2
CDR3 DNA: TGTGCCAGCAGCCATACCGGGGGGGTCAACGTCCTGACTTTC
CDR3 protein: CASSHTGGVNVLTF

J gene: TRBJ2-1
clone size: few
D gene: .
V gene: TRBV20-1
CDR3 DNA: TGCAGTGCCCGCGGAAATAGCAATGAGCAGTTCTTC
CDR3 protein: CSARGNSNEQFF

J gene: TRBJ1-2
clone size: .
D gene: TRBD1
V gene: TRBV20-1
CDR3 DNA: TGCAGTGCTAGTAACAGGGGGCGATCCGGCTACACCTTC
CDR3 protein: CSASNRGRSGYTF

J gene: TRBJ2-3
clone size: few
D gene: TRBD2
V gene: TRBV7-2
CDR3 DNA: TGTGCCAGCAGCCTTCGGACTAGGATCGGGAGCACAGATACGCAGTATTTT
CDR3 protein: CASSLRTRIGSTDTQYF

J gene: TRBJ2-3
clone size: .
D gene: .
V gene: TRBV29-1
CDR3 DNA: TGCAGCGCCGGGGTAAACTTGGATACGCAGTATTTT
CDR3 protein: CSAGVNLDTQYF

J gene: TRBJ2-5
clone size: few
D gene: .
V gene: TRBV5-1
CDR3 DNA: TGCGCCAGCAGCTCGGTGACAGAGCAGTTAGAGACCCAGTACTTC
CDR3 protein: CASSSVTEQLETQYF

J gene: TRBJ2-1
clone size: .
D gene: TRBD1
V gene: TRBV5-1
CDR3 DNA: TGCGCCAGCAGCCTAGACGACAGGGTGGATGAGCAGTTCTTC
CDR3 protein: CASSLDDRVDEQFF

J gene: TRBJ2-7
clone size: few
D gene: TRBD2
V gene: TRBV7-2
CDR3 DNA: TGTGCCAGCAGCTGGGTAGCGGGAAACTACGAGCAGTACTTC
CDR3 protein: CASSWVAGNYEQYF

J gene: TRBJ2-1
clone size: few
D gene: .
V gene: TRBV9
CDR3 DNA: TGTGCCAGCAGCGCCCCCGGCGGGAAGTTGGACAATGAGCAGTTCTTC
CDR3 protein: CASSAPGGKLDNEQFF

J gene: TRBJ2-2
clone size: .
D gene: .
V gene: TRBV2
CDR3 DNA: TGTGCCAGTAAGGGGACCGGGGAGCTGTTTTTT
CDR3 protein: CASKGTGELFF

J gene: TRBJ2-1
clone size: .
D gene: TRBD2
V gene: TRBV20-1
CDR3 DNA: TGCAGTGCTAGAGATCGGTACAGCGGGAGGGGTTGGTCCTACAATGAGCAGTTCTTC
CDR3 protein: CSARDRYSGRGWSYNEQFF

J gene: TRBJ2-3
clone size: few
D gene: .
V gene: TRBV28
CDR3 DNA: TGTGCCAGCAGTTTATTCGGAGGGTTCACAGATACGCAGTATTTT
CDR3 protein: CASSLFGGFTDTQYF

J gene: TRBJ2-1
clone size: .
D gene: .
V gene: TRBV14
CDR3 DNA: TGTGCCAGCAGCCAATTTAGCGAGCACAATGAGCAGTTCTTC
CDR3 protein: CASSQFSEHNEQFF

J gene: TRBJ1-4
clone size: few
D gene: .
V gene: TRBV11-2
CDR3 DNA: TGTGCCAGCAGCCCCCGGTGGGCAGGGGCTGAAAAACTGTTTTTT
CDR3 protein: CASSPRWAGAEKLFF

J gene: TRBJ2-1
clone size: .
D gene: .
V gene: TRBV20-1
CDR3 DNA: TGCAGTGCCCGCGGGAAAAATGAGCAGTTCTTC
CDR3 protein: CSARGKNEQFF

J gene: TRBJ1-5
clone size: .
D gene: TRBD1
V gene: TRBV7-9
CDR3 DNA: TGTGCCAGCAGCTCTGGGTCGGGGGACAGCCCCAATCAGCCCCAGCATTTT
CDR3 protein: CASSSGSGDSPNQPQHF

J gene: TRBJ1-2
clone size: .
D gene: TRBD1
V gene: TRBV20-1
CDR3 DNA: TGCAGTGCTAGAGTTCCCGGGACAGGGAGCTACACCTTC
CDR3 protein: CSARVPGTGSYTF

J gene: TRBJ2-2
clone size: .
D gene: TRBD1
V gene: TRBV7-6
CDR3 DNA: TGTGCCAGCAGCTCCAGACAGGGTGGGACCGGGGAGCTGTTTTTT
CDR3 protein: CASSSRQGGTGELFF

J gene: TRBJ2-7
clone size: .
D gene: TRBD2
V gene: TRBV4-3
CDR3 DNA: TGCGCCAGCAGCCAAGAATGGACTAGCGGGAGCTACGAGCAGTACTTC
CDR3 protein: CASSQEWTSGSYEQYF

J gene: TRBJ1-1
clone size: .
D gene: .
V gene: TRBV12-3/TRBV12-4
CDR3 DNA: TGTGCCAGCAGTTCCAGACACTCGCCCATGAACACTGAAGCTTTCTTT
CDR3 protein: CASSSRHSPMNTEAFF

J gene: TRBJ2-5
clone size: .
D gene: TRBD2
V gene: TRBV20-1
CDR3 DNA: TGCAGTGCTACCACCGGGACTAGCGAGATTCAAGAGACCCAGTACTTC
CDR3 protein: CSATTGTSEIQETQYF

J gene: TRBJ1-5
clone size: .
D gene: TRBD1
V gene: TRBV2
CDR3 DNA: TGTGCCAGCAGTCGGGACAGAACCTATAGCAATCAGTCCCAGCATTTT
CDR3 protein: CASSRDRTYSNQSQHF

J gene: TRBJ2-3
clone size: .
D gene: .
V gene: TRBV15
CDR3 DNA: TGTGCCACCAGCCCCCTTAGGACTAGCACAGATACGCAGTATTTT
CDR3 protein: CATSPLRTSTDTQYF

J gene: TRBJ1-5
clone size: .
D gene: .
V gene: TRBV20-1
CDR3 DNA: TGCAGTGCCGACAAGAGCGAGGATAGCAATCAGCCCCAGCATTTT
CDR3 protein: CSADKSEDSNQPQHF

J gene: TRBJ2-6
clone size: many
D gene: .
V gene: TRBV29-1
CDR3 DNA: TGCAGCGTTCTCATAGCCGCAGGGCTAGTCTCCGGGGCCAACGTCCTGACTTTC
CDR3 protein: CSVLIAAGLVSGANVLTF